The 30 T cell receptor beta chains reported below all come from one sample, sequenced in a study of Ad26.COV2.S vaccination and SARS-CoV-2 variants. The data were produced by immunoSEQ multiplex PCR, yet TCRdb's version contains in-frame clones alone and is incomplete. The profile shows about 280,000 clones, roughly 86% of them singletons. Treatment indicated: over 15 received Ad26.COV2.S at low or high dose, single or two shots; 5 received placebo; per-sample allocation not given. Collection of samples fell on day 63 after the first vaccine or placebo injection. The sample in question was peripheral blood, obtained in a trial of Ad26.COV2.S vaccine versus placebo. These receptors were taken from a person aged 18 to 59 who received the Ad26.COV2.S COVID-19 vaccine or a placebo.

The V gene is TRBV28, the J gene TRBJ1-1; TRBD1 agrees at 11 bases. The CDR3 length is 15 residues. V dropped 8 bases and J dropped 7; count of bases not matched to a gene: 12. Germline-derived CDR1 and CDR2 are MDHEN and SYDVKM. CDR3 in amino acids: CASGRDRGTWGEAFF. CDR3 DNA sequence: TGTGCCAGCGGCCGGGACAGGGGGACTTGGGGTGAAGCTTTCTTT.

To note about this clone: At the DNA level, this CDR3 is encoded by other sequences in the same sample as well. This sequence joins TRBV4-2 and TRBJ1-4; 8 bases agree with TRBD1. The trim removed 1 base at V and 8 bases at J, leaving 6 bases unmatched. This CDR3 is built from 15 residues. CDR1 and CDR2 from the germline V gene are LGHNA and YNFKEQ. This CDR3 is CASSQGGQGREKLFF. Here the CDR3 DNA reads TGTGCCAGCAGCCAAGGAGGACAGGGTCGCGAAAAACTGTTTTTT.

V gene TRBV28 combines with J gene TRBJ2-7; perhaps TRBD1 as D (6 bases). Germline values: CDR1 MDHEN, CDR2 SYDVKM. This CDR3 contains 14 residues. Trimming cost V 3 bases and J 6 bases, with 15 bases left between them. The CDR3 bases are TGTGCCAGCAGTTTTGGGACATCGCTCGGCGAGCAGTACTTC. Encoded protein: CASSFGTSLGEQYF.

The genes are TRBV5-6 and TRBJ2-1; D is possibly TRBD2 (5 bases). V was trimmed by 2 bases and J by 9 bases, leaving 9 bases between them. Germline lookup yields CDR1 SGHDT and CDR2 YYEEEE. The CDR3 has 12 amino acids. The CDR3 DNA reads as TGTGCCAGCAGCTTTACGGGGTTTGAGCAGTTCTTC. Its protein product is CASSFTGFEQFF.

The CDR3 region has the DNA TGTGCCAGCACCCTAAGGGCAGGTTATAGCAATCAGCCCCAGCATTTT. Translation gives CASTLRAGYSNQPQHF. V and J are TRBV27 and TRBJ1-5, with unresolved D. Trimming left V 7 bases short and J 0 bases short, with 16 bases between. Germline lookup yields CDR1 MNHEY and CDR2 SMNVEV (reference sequence). This CDR3 is built from 16 residues.

V and J are TRBV6-6 and TRBJ1-2; D not resolved. V lost 6 bases to trimming and J lost 6 bases, with 14 bases between them. The CDR3 has 13 amino acids. Per germline, CDR1 MNHNY and CDR2 SVGAGI (reference sequence). DNA of the CDR3: TGTGCCAGCAGCCAACAAGGGTGGGATGGCTACACCTTC. Protein sequence: CASSQQGWDGYTF.

This CDR3 is CASSRDRLLQETQYF. Written as DNA, the CDR3 is TGTGCCAGCAGCAGGGACAGGCTCTTACAAGAGACCCAGTACTTC. The V gene is TRBV7-2, the J gene TRBJ2-5; TRBD1 agrees at 8 bases. Looked up from germline, CDR1 is SGHTA and CDR2 is FQGNSA. The V gene end was trimmed by 5 bases and the J gene end by 2 bases; junction bases not matched to a gene: 7. The CDR3 contains 15 residues.

As for this clone: The DNA is omitted, as the CDR3 cannot be located on it reliably, and the CDR3 follows TCRdb's listing. This sequence joins TRBV6-6 and TRBJ2-7; the D call in the table, TRBD2, was not verified against the DNA. The CDR3 spans 13 residues, counting both ends. CDR1 and CDR2 (germline): MNHNY, SVGAGI (reference sequence). CDR3 region: CASTSDSSYEQYF.

This clone has just a few counts. This chain links TRBV5-5 with TRBJ2-7; D is unclear. Germline V gene lookup returns CDR1 SGHKS and CDR2 YYEKEE (reference sequence). CDR3 length: 14 amino acids. The ends were cut back, 0 bases at V and 3 bases at J, with 10 bases in the middle. The CDR3 loop is CASSLEGASYEQYF. In nucleotides, the CDR3 is TGTGCCAGCAGCTTGGAGGGCGCCAGCTACGAGCAGTACTTC.

The chain joins TRBV6-4 to TRBJ2-2; D gene unclear. Germline V gene lookup returns CDR1 MRHNA and CDR2 SNTAGT. The CDR3 is made up of 13 amino acids. V lost 5 bases, J lost 3 bases, and 7 bases lay in between. This CDR3 is CASSQVYTGELFF. The CDR3 DNA sequence: TGTGCCAGCAGTCAAGTATACACCGGGGAGCTGTTTTTT.

V usage is TRBV2 and J usage is TRBJ1-1; possibly TRBD1 for D (6 bases). V lost 1 base to trimming and J lost 5 bases, with 11 bases between them. This CDR3 comprises 14 residues. CDR1 is SNHLY and CDR2 is FYNNEI in the germline V gene. Here the CDR3 reads CASSEGGRGTEAFF. The CDR3 DNA sequence: TGTGCCAGCAGTGAAGGGGGGCGCGGGACTGAAGCTTTCTTT.

The chain employs TRBV12-5 and TRBJ2-1; D is uncertain. Trimming took 4 bases from V and 14 from J, leaving 12 bases between them. Germline CDR1 and CDR2: LGHNT and FRNRAP. The CDR3 totals 11 residues. The CDR3, as DNA: TGTGCTAGTGGTTCGGATGGGCGGAAGTTCTTC. The encoded protein is CASGSDGRKFF. Based on the CDR3 plus reference TRBV12-5 and TRBJ2-1, the full variable domain is DARVTQTPRHKVTEMGQEVTMRCQPILGHNTVFWYRQTMMQGLELLAYFRNRAPLDDSGMPKDRFSAEMPDATLATLKIQPSEPRDSAVYFCASGSDGRKFFGPGTRLTVL.

The chain uses TRBV5-1 and TRBJ1-1; 7 nucleotides match TRBD1. There are 13 residues in the CDR3. CDR1 SGHRS and CDR2 YFSETQ come from the germline V gene. The CDR3, as DNA: TGCGCGTCAACAGGGGCCCTGAACACTGAAGCTTTCTTT. Protein sequence: CASTGALNTEAFF.

The V and J genes are TRBV6-2 or TRBV6-3 and TRBJ2-7; D possibly corresponds to TRBD2 (7 bases). The germline gives CDR1 MNHEY, CDR2 SVGEGT. The CDR3 length is 15 residues. The V end was cut by 2 bases, the J end by 3 bases, with 14 bases between. This CDR3 is CASSYRRGGGYEQYF. CDR3 nucleotide sequence: TGTGCCAGCAGTTACCGGAGGGGGGGAGGCTACGAGCAGTACTTC.

The rearrangement joins TRBV5-4 to TRBJ1-5; D possibly corresponds to TRBD1 (5 bases). Germline CDR1 SGHNT, CDR2 YYREEE (reference sequence). The CDR3 has 13 amino acids. Trimming cost V 3 bases and J 4 bases, with 8 bases left between them. The CDR3 DNA reads TGTGCCAGCAGCTCGGACACTAATCAGCCCCAGCATTTT. Protein product: CASSSDTNQPQHF.

The V and J genes are TRBV7-9 and TRBJ1-2; D is perhaps TRBD1 (6 bases). The V gene lost 5 bases and the J gene lost 5 bases, with 15 bases spanning the gap. The CDR3 totals 14 residues. The germline V gene encodes CDR1 SEHNR and CDR2 FQNEAQ (reference sequence). The CDR3 here is CASSAGTKWYGYTF. The CDR3 DNA sequence: TGTGCCAGCAGCGCCGGGACAAAATGGTATGGCTACACCTTC.

This chain uses TRBV5-6 with TRBJ1-1, with D unclear. The CDR3 runs to 14 residues. V lost 0 bases and J lost 0, with 6 bases in between. Germline CDR1 and CDR2: SGHDT and YYEEEE. CDR3 bases: TGTGCCAGCAGCTTGGAGAGGATGAACACTGAAGCTTTCTTT. Its protein is CASSLERMNTEAFF.

The chain employs TRBV7-9 and TRBJ1-5; tentative D call: TRBD1 (5 bases). Germline lookup yields CDR1 SEHNR and CDR2 FQNEAQ (reference sequence). The CDR3 extends over 15 amino acids. With 2 bases removed from V and 0 bases from J, the gap between germline ends came to 8 bases. The CDR3 protein is CASSLRGDSNQPQHF. CDR3 nucleotides: TGTGCCAGCAGCTTAAGAGGGGATAGCAATCAGCCCCAGCATTTT.

V gene TRBV18 combines with J gene TRBJ2-2; a possible D gene is TRBD2 (5 bases). CDR3 length: 15 amino acids. Germline CDR1 reads KGHSH; CDR2 reads LQKENI. Trimming took 0 bases from V and 2 from J, leaving 7 bases between them. The CDR3 reads CASSPPGVNTGELFF. The DNA for the CDR3 is TGTGCCAGCTCACCACCGGGAGTAAACACCGGGGAGCTGTTTTTT.

This clone showed up many times. The J gene is TRBJ2-1, the V gene TRBV10-3; 8 bases align to TRBD2. Germline lookup yields CDR1 ENHRY and CDR2 SYGVKD. The V and J ends lost 6 bases and 10 bases, in that order; junction bases with no gene match: 17. The CDR3 runs to 16 residues. The CDR3 here is CAISYGGGGSVEEQFF. CDR3 coding DNA: TGTGCCATCAGCTACGGGGGGGGCGGGAGTGTCGAGGAGCAGTTCTTC.

The J gene is TRBJ2-3, the V gene TRBV6-2 or TRBV6-3, with a possible D match to TRBD1 (6 bases). Trimming cost V 1 base and J 1 base, with 9 bases left between them. The length of the CDR3 is 15 residues. Germline CDR1 MNHEY, CDR2 SVGEGT. The CDR3 spells CASSYWTVGTDTQYF. CDR3 coding DNA: TGTGCCAGCAGTTACTGGACAGTTGGCACAGATACGCAGTATTTT.

This clone was detected only a few times. J is TRBJ1-1 and V is TRBV10-2; D gene uncertain. V dropped 3 bases and J dropped 1 base, with 6 bases sitting between them. The germline CDR1 and CDR2 sequences are WSHSY and SAAADI. This CDR3 is built from 13 residues. CDR3: CASSEQRNTEAFF. CDR3 coding DNA: TGCGCCAGCAGTGAACAACGGAACACTGAAGCTTTCTTT.

The chain links TRBV6-5 to TRBJ1-2; D remains unclear. With 5 bases removed from V and 3 bases from J, the gap between germline ends came to 10 bases. CDR1 and CDR2 (germline): MNHEY, SVGAGI. The CDR3 has 13 residues. The CDR3 DNA reads as TGTGCCAGCAGTCGGACGGATCACTATGGCTACACCTTC. Translation gives CASSRTDHYGYTF.

The CDR3 DNA reads TGCGCCAGCAGCCAGATGACAGGGGACTCTGGAAACACCATATATTTT. It specifies CASSQMTGDSGNTIYF. The chain couples TRBV4-3 to TRBJ1-3; 8 bases map to TRBD1. In germline, CDR1 is LGHNA, CDR2 YSLEER. There are 16 residues in the CDR3. V shed 3 bases, J shed 0 bases, and the junction held 4 bases outside the gene matches.

This sequence joins TRBV5-1 and TRBJ1-2; D not resolved. The CDR3 loop spans 15 amino acids. Germline loops: CDR1 SGHRS, CDR2 YFSETQ. V was cut by 3 bases and J by 6 bases, with 18 bases left in between. This CDR3 reads CASSWEGDPTNGYTF. CDR3 nucleotides: TGCGCCAGCAGCTGGGAGGGCGACCCAACAAATGGCTACACCTTC.

A word on this clone: This CDR3 fails to terminate in the conserved phenylalanine or tryptophan, so it likely reflects a read error. The limits of the CDR3 on the DNA are not certain, so only TCRdb's listed CDR3 is given. This chain joins TRBV2 and TRBJ1-2. Germline loops: CDR1 SNHLY, CDR2 FYNNEI. A total of 12 residues make up the CDR3, ends included. The CDR3 sequence is CASSEAKEPPCV.

This chain connects TRBV5-4 to TRBJ1-1; tentatively, D is TRBD1 (6 bases). Germline V gives CDR1 SGHNT, CDR2 YYREEE (reference sequence). This CDR3 is 14 amino acids long. V was pared by 0 bases and J by 5 bases, with 11 bases between. CDR3 DNA sequence: TGTGCCAGCAGCTTGGGTCCAGGGGAAACTGAAGCTTTCTTT. Translation gives CASSLGPGETEAFF.

In this sample, this clone turned up once. This chain joins TRBV4-3 and TRBJ2-7, with D hard to call. Trimming removed 0 bases from V and 2 bases from J, with 11 bases in between. CDR1 LGHNA and CDR2 YSLEER come from the germline V gene. The length of the CDR3 is 15 residues. CDR3 nucleotides: TGCGCCAGCAGCCAAGATGGCGCGCACCCCTACGAGCAGTACTTC. Amino acid sequence: CASSQDGAHPYEQYF.

The chain recombines TRBV13 with TRBJ1-1; D might be TRBD1 (5 bases). The CDR3 has 14 amino acids. Germline V gives CDR1 PRHDT, CDR2 FYEKMQ (reference sequence). Trimming left V 0 bases short and J 6 bases short, with 11 bases between. CDR3 region: CASSLGTGQPEAFF. The CDR3 DNA sequence: TGTGCCAGCAGCTTAGGCACAGGCCAACCTGAAGCTTTCTTT. Filled out from reference TRBV13 and TRBJ1-1, the complete variable domain reads AAGVIQSPRHLIKEKRETATLKCYPIPRHDTVYWYQQGPGQDPQFLISFYEKMQSDKGSIPDRFSAQQFSDYHSELNMSSLELGDSALYFCASSLGTGQPEAFFGQGTRLTVV.

This chain uses TRBV7-6 with TRBJ2-7; D is possibly TRBD1 or TRBD2 (5 bases each). This CDR3 spans 14 amino acids. Trimming took 7 bases from V and 2 from J, leaving 15 bases between them. The germline CDR1 and CDR2 sequences are SGHVS and FNYEAQ. The CDR3 sequence: CASTPAEGPYEQYF. The DNA of the CDR3 is TGTGCCAGCACCCCGGCTGAGGGGCCCTACGAGCAGTACTTC.